Each of the 28 T cell receptor beta chains below was sequenced from the same sample in a study of vaccination and CD4 T cells after COVID-19. Regarding treatment: approximately 10-day PBMC culture with coronavirus spike peptide pools or control peptides (ViraFEST assay). The Oncomine TCR Beta short-read assay sequenced DNA from cultured CD4+ T cells. TCRdb reprocessed the PCR reads via MiXCR and lists one record per CDR3 protein. This table holds over 9,000 distinct CDR3 sequences, around two thirds found once. Their target antigens are unknown. Material for sequencing was CD4+ T cells from blood, cultured in vitro. Receptors were obtained from a human donor who had recovered from COVID-19.

This clonotype appeared once. The chain carries TRBV27 and TRBJ2-1, with D tentatively TRBD2 (6 bases). The J call may be mistaken, given a closer DNA end match to TRBJ2-7. The CDR3 runs 13 residues. The germline gives CDR1 MNHEY, CDR2 SMNVEV (reference sequence). The CDR3 loop reads CASSFSAGYEQYF. Written as DNA, the CDR3 is TGTGCCAGCAGTTTTTCTGCGGGGTACGAGCAGTACTTC.

This clonotype was detected only a few times. The chain carries TRBV7-2 and TRBJ1-6; D gene unclear. The CDR3 totals 16 residues. Trimming left V 1 base short and J 6 bases short, with 13 bases between. Germline V gene data show CDR1 as SGHTA and CDR2 as FQGNSA. The CDR3 region has the DNA TGTGCCAGCAGCTTAGACAGCGGGCCACCTAATTCACCCCTCCACTTT. It specifies CASSLDSGPPNSPLHF.

This chain connects TRBV18 to TRBJ1-1, with D tentatively TRBD1 (6 bases). Germline V CDR1 and CDR2: KGHSH, LQKENI. The CDR3 runs 15 residues. V gave up 2 bases and J gave up 2 bases, with 12 bases separating them. For the CDR3, the DNA is TGTGCCAGCTCACCATCCTTTGGGGGCAACACTGAAGCTTTCTTT. Translating it yields CASSPSFGGNTEAFF.

This clonotype was picked up a small number of times. The chain uses TRBV7-9 and TRBJ2-3, with D uncertain. Germline V gene sequence: CDR1 SEHNR, CDR2 FQNEAQ (reference sequence). The CDR3 sequence is 13 residues long. The V and J ends lost 3 bases and 2 bases respectively, with 6 bases between them. The CDR3 DNA sequence: TGTGCCAGCAGCTTTTCTGCCACAGATACGCAGTATTTT. This codes for CASSFSATDTQYF.

The chain is built from TRBV28 and TRBJ1-2; D is unresolved. V gave up 6 bases and J gave up 4 bases, with 18 bases separating them. The length of the CDR3 is 15 residues. CDR1 is MDHEN, CDR2 SYDVKM, per germline. For the CDR3, the DNA is TGTGCCAGCAGCCGGACTGCGGCAGAATCCTATGGCTACACCTTC. This gives the protein CASSRTAAESYGYTF.

This chain joins TRBV7-9 and TRBJ2-2; 7 positions agree with TRBD2. CDR3 length: 15 amino acids. With 0 bases clipped from V and 6 bases from J, the junction kept 4 bases outside the gene matches. Germline values: CDR1 SEHNR, CDR2 FQNEAQ (reference sequence). For the CDR3, the DNA is TGTGCCAGCAGCTTAGCTTCGGGGGGAGCCGGGGAGCTGTTTTTT. As protein: CASSLASGGAGELFF.

The chain has TRBV20-1 and TRBJ2-7; no reliable D call. Germline CDR1 and CDR2: DFQATT and SNEGSKA (reference sequence). The CDR3 is made up of 14 amino acids. V was pared by 3 bases and J by 3 bases, with 15 bases between. CDR3 residues: CSASWGTVYYEQYF. The CDR3, as DNA: TGCAGTGCTAGTTGGGGTACCGTCTACTACGAGCAGTACTTC.

With regard to this clonotype: A junction end diverges from the germline sequence, so it may reflect a read error. The rearrangement joins TRBV12-3 or TRBV12-4 to TRBJ1-5, with 8 bases lining up with TRBD1. This CDR3 contains 17 residues. The CDR3 is CAGRRDRKSYSNQPQHF. CDR3 nucleotides: TGTGCCGGCAGACGGGACAGGAAGTCATATAGCAATCAGCCCCAGCATTTT.

In its sample, this clonotype ranks as medium-sized (0.01 to 0.1%). J is TRBJ2-3 and V is TRBV21-1; the listed D gene, TRBD2, was not tested against the DNA. TRBV21-1 is described as a pseudogene. The CDR3 loop spans 15 amino acids. DNA of the CDR3: TGTGCCAGCAGCAAAGATCCAGGAGGGTATGGTACGCAGTATTTT. Protein: CASSKDPGGYGTQYF.

This sequence joins TRBV27 and TRBJ1-2, with 8 bases aligning to TRBD1. The germline gives CDR1 MNHEY, CDR2 SMNVEV (reference sequence). The CDR3 runs to 16 residues. V dropped 5 bases and J dropped 8; count of bases not matched to a gene: 16. This CDR3 is CASSPRRPGGAGGYTF. CDR3 in DNA: TGTGCCAGCAGTCCCCGTCGCCCAGGGGGCGCGGGCGGCTACACCTTC.

The chain joins TRBV28 to TRBJ2-7, with TRBD1 matching over 9 bases. Germline CDR1 and CDR2: MDHEN and SYDVKM. There are 15 residues in the CDR3. V was clipped by 6 bases and J by 3 bases; unmatched bases: 9. The DNA for the CDR3 is TGTGCCAGCAGCCTCGGTGGGACAGGGTACTACGAGCAGTACTTC. Translation: CASSLGGTGYYEQYF.

This chain uses TRBV11-2 with TRBJ2-1; 7 positions match TRBD1. The end of the DNA aligns better with TRBJ2-7, so the J call may be wrong. Germline V gene sequence: CDR1 SGHAT, CDR2 FQNNGV. This CDR3 spans 14 amino acids. CDR3 DNA sequence: TGTGCCAGCAGCGTCGACAGGGATGGGGGCGAGCAGTACTTC. Translated, it gives CASSVDRDGGEQYF.

With regard to this clonotype: Mismatch with germline at one junction end may stem from a read error. The chain links TRBV20-1 to TRBJ1-2; the D gene is possibly TRBD1 (6 bases). The CDR3 has 12 residues. Germline CDR1 is DFQATT and CDR2 is SNEGSKA (reference sequence). CDR3 in amino acids: CSATEGGRGYTF. In DNA form, the CDR3 reads TGCAGCGCTACGGAGGGGGGGCGAGGCTACACCTTC.

V is TRBV30 and J is TRBJ1-5, with D unresolved. Per the germline V gene, CDR1 is GTSNPN and CDR2 is SVGIG (reference sequence). Trimming shortened V by 2 bases and J by 4 bases, and 9 bases separated the two germline ends. The CDR3 runs 13 residues. As DNA, the CDR3 is TGTGCCTGGAGTCCAAGCCAAAATCAGCCCCAGCATTTT. It specifies CAWSPSQNQPQHF.

The table lists this clonotype with a count of one. The chain combines TRBV5-4 with TRBJ2-7; D uncertain. Trimming pared 3 bases from V and 2 bases from J, leaving 9 bases between. CDR1 SGHNT and CDR2 YYREEE come from the germline V gene (reference sequence). CDR3 length equals 13 residues. Written as DNA, the CDR3 is TGTGCCAGCAGCTCCGGGCCCACCTACGAGCAGTACTTC. It codes for CASSSGPTYEQYF.

The V gene is TRBV19, the J gene TRBJ1-1, with a possible D match to TRBD1 (6 bases). Germline CDR1 reads LNHDA; CDR2 reads SQIVND (reference sequence). The CDR3 is made up of 16 amino acids. V lost 4 bases and J lost 1, with 16 bases in between. The CDR3 spells CASSTTGSLSNTEAFF. CDR3 DNA sequence: TGTGCCAGTAGTACGACAGGTAGCCTCTCGAACACTGAAGCTTTCTTT.

The chain carries TRBV6-1 and TRBJ1-5; a weak D match, TRBD1 (5 bases). V was clipped by 3 bases and J by 3 bases, with 9 bases between them. The CDR3 is 14 amino acids. Germline-derived CDR1 and CDR2 are MNHNS and SASEGT. The CDR3 bases are TGTGCCAGCAGTGATGGGGCACTCAATCAGCCCCAGCATTTT. Residues: CASSDGALNQPQHF.

This chain links TRBV20-1 with TRBJ2-3; D possibly uses TRBD1 or TRBD2 (6 bases each). The CDR3 runs 14 residues. Germline V gene sequence: CDR1 DFQATT, CDR2 SNEGSKA (reference sequence). V was clipped by 8 bases and J by 1 base, with 16 bases between them. CDR3 sequence: CSLLRGPGTDTQYF. The CDR3 DNA sequence: TGCAGTCTCCTCCGGGGGCCTGGCACAGATACGCAGTATTTT.

CDR3 in amino acids: CASSPTATLGYTF. The CDR3 DNA is TGTGCCAGCAGTCCGACCGCCACGTTGGGCTACACCTTC. The chain combines TRBV6-2 or TRBV6-3 with TRBJ1-2; D remains ambiguous. The CDR3 contains 13 residues. The V end lost 5 bases, the J end lost 8 bases, and 15 bases lay between the germline ends. Germline CDR1 and CDR2: MNHEY and SVGEGT.

The chain combines TRBV20-1 with TRBJ1-1; no clear D gene. The V and J ends lost 6 bases and 7 bases respectively, with 15 bases between them. This CDR3 comprises 12 residues. Germline V gives CDR1 DFQATT, CDR2 SNEGSKA (reference sequence). CDR3 sequence reads: CSAGPGEVEAFF. CDR3 coding DNA: TGCAGTGCGGGCCCCGGGGAGGTTGAAGCTTTCTTT.

J is TRBJ1-2 and V is TRBV2, with 9 bases lining up with TRBD1. This CDR3 region has 14 residues. The germline V gene has CDR1 SNHLY and CDR2 FYNNEI. Germline trimming cut 4 bases from V and 4 bases from J; bases unmatched to any gene: 4. The CDR3, as DNA: TGTGCCAGCAGTGCACAGGGGGCTGGCTATGGCTACACCTTC. It codes for CASSAQGAGYGYTF.

The chain uses TRBV28 and TRBJ1-1; TRBD1 aligns across 7 bases. From germline, CDR1 is MDHEN and CDR2 SYDVKM. V was pared by 3 bases and J by 0 bases, with 4 bases of the junction left unmatched. The CDR3 is made up of 15 amino acids. The CDR3 DNA is TGTGCCAGCAGTTTTAGGGACAGATTGAACACTGAAGCTTTCTTT. Encoded protein: CASSFRDRLNTEAFF.

This chain connects TRBV30 to TRBJ2-1, with D perhaps being TRBD1 or TRBD2 (6 bases each). Trimming cost V 3 bases and J 2 bases, with 11 bases left between them. The CDR3 extends over 14 amino acids. The germline V gene has CDR1 GTSNPN and CDR2 SVGIG (reference sequence). The CDR3 region is CAWRGGFPYNEQFF. For the CDR3, the DNA is TGTGCCTGGAGAGGGGGGTTCCCCTACAATGAGCAGTTCTTC.

This clonotype showed up just a few times. The chain has TRBV27 and TRBJ1-6; a possible D gene is TRBD1 (5 bases). The CDR3 is 12 residues long. The germline CDR1 and CDR2 sequences are MNHEY and SMNVEV (reference sequence). Deletions cut 5 bases from V and 14 bases from J, with 13 bases between. For the CDR3, the DNA is TGTGCCAGCAGTACGTACGGGGGAACCCTCCACTTT. Translation gives CASSTYGGTLHF.

This clonotype has more than one count but fewer than ten. The gene calls are TRBV7-9 and TRBJ1-2; D perhaps matches TRBD1 (5 bases). The V end lost 1 base, the J end lost 4 bases, and 7 bases lay between the germline ends. Germline CDR1 reads SEHNR; CDR2 reads FQNEAQ (reference sequence). The CDR3 consists of 13 residues. The CDR3 DNA is TGTGCCAGCAGCTTAGACGGGGGCTATGGCTACACCTTC. The encoded protein is CASSLDGGYGYTF.

V gene TRBV5-1 combines with J gene TRBJ2-1, with 7 bases lining up with TRBD1. With V trimmed by 0 bases and J by 12 bases, 12 bases remained unmatched. This CDR3 is built from 15 residues. CDR1 SGHRS and CDR2 YFSETQ come from the germline V gene. The CDR3 spells CASSLDPGTADGQFF. DNA of the CDR3: TGCGCCAGCAGCTTGGATCCCGGGACAGCGGATGGGCAGTTCTTC.

This rearrangement joins TRBV2 to TRBJ1-5; D is unresolved. Per the germline V gene, CDR1 is SNHLY and CDR2 is FYNNEI. V lost 2 bases and J 13 bases, leaving 18 bases between the germline ends. This CDR3 contains 14 residues. The CDR3 DNA reads TGTGCCAGCAGTGAAATGGTCGTTACGACGTCTCAGCATTTT. Translating gives CASSEMVVTTSQHF.

The V gene is TRBV28, the J gene TRBJ1-6; no clear D. Germline loops: CDR1 MDHEN, CDR2 SYDVKM. This CDR3 has 11 residues. The V gene lost 4 bases and the J gene lost 14 bases, with 9 bases spanning the gap. CDR3 sequence (DNA): TGTGCCAGCAGTTCCGGCTTAGCCCTCCACTTT. This translates into CASSSGLALHF. The full variable domain, completed using reference TRBV28 and TRBJ1-6, is DVKVTQSSRYLVKRTGEKVFLECVQDMDHENMFWYRQDPGLGLRLIYFSYDVKMKEKGDIPEGYSVSREKKERFSLILESASTNQTSMYLCASSSGLALHFGNGTRLTVT.